These 8 T cell receptor beta chains share one sample of origin, sequenced in a study of T cells in Graves' hyperthyroidism and ophthalmopathy (dated 2019 in TCRdb). Libraries were constructed by multiplex PCR. Sequencer: Illumina HiSeq 2000. The TCR beta CDR3 regions were amplified from RNA transcripts. The TCR CDR3 was subjected to a first round of RT-PCR using the HTBI primer set and the Qiagen OneStep RT-PCR kit. Starting from the raw public reads, TCRdb applied fastp trimming at Q25, assembled clones with MiXCR and retained in-frame beta chains. Each CDR3 protein appears once, grouped with its most common genes and DNA. This sample has some 300,000 distinct CDR3 sequences in its table, and roughly 18% of those were observed once. The ten largest clones take up under 40% of the sample. The specimen sequenced was blood. Receptors were obtained from a man in his forties or fifties with Graves' ophthalmopathy.

This clonotype was found a few times. The V gene is TRBV9, the J gene TRBJ2-5; D remains unclear. The CDR3 has 13 amino acids. Germline lookup yields CDR1 SGDLS and CDR2 YYNGEE. Trimming removed 0 bases from V and 4 bases from J, with 7 bases in between. This chain's CDR3 is CASSVASGETQYF. Here the CDR3 DNA reads TGTGCCAGCAGCGTAGCTAGTGGAGAGACCCAGTACTTC.

This clonotype was recorded a few times. V gene TRBV20-1 combines with J gene TRBJ1-1, with 10 positions matching TRBD1. Germline-derived CDR1 and CDR2 are DFQATT and SNEGSKA (reference sequence). The CDR3 extends over 16 amino acids. The trim removed 0 bases at V and 9 bases at J, leaving 13 bases unmatched. The CDR3 DNA is TGCAGTGCTAGAGATCGAGGGGGACAGGGGCGTAACCAAGCTTTCTTT. Protein: CSARDRGGQGRNQAFF.

This clonotype was counted ten times or more. This chain connects TRBV3-1 to TRBJ2-7; D is unclear. Trimming removed 0 bases from V and 9 bases from J, with 15 bases in between. The CDR3 consists of 14 residues. Germline-derived CDR1 and CDR2 are LGHDT and YNNKEL (reference sequence). The DNA for the CDR3 is TGTGCCAGCAGCCAAGATACTACGGACCCTCGGCAGTACTTC. Translating gives CASSQDTTDPRQYF.

This clonotype was counted many times. The V and J genes are TRBV28 and TRBJ1-2; a weak D match, TRBD1 (5 bases). The length of the CDR3 is 11 residues. V lost 3 bases to trimming and J lost 10 bases, with 9 bases between them. The germline V gene encodes CDR1 MDHEN and CDR2 SYDVKM. The CDR3 DNA sequence: TGTGCCAGCAGTTTGGGGACCATCTACACCTTC. Residues: CASSLGTIYTF.

In its sample, this clonotype was seen many times. This chain uses TRBV20-1 with TRBJ1-1, with TRBD1 as a possible D gene (5 bases). Trimming took off 0 bases at V and 5 bases at J, with 10 bases between the two ends. CDR1 and CDR2 from the germline V gene are DFQATT and SNEGSKA (reference sequence). The CDR3 has 13 residues. The CDR3 coding sequence is TGCAGTGCTAGAGATAGCGGGGGAACTGAAGCTTTCTTT. Translated, it gives CSARDSGGTEAFF.

This clonotype was found many times. This chain uses TRBV28 with TRBJ2-3; TRBD2 agrees at 9 bases. The germline CDR1 and CDR2 sequences are MDHEN and SYDVKM. This CDR3 has 17 residues. The trim removed 6 bases at V and 0 bases at J, leaving 10 bases unmatched. CDR3 DNA: TGTGCCAGCAGCCCTGCCCTAGCGGGAACTAGCACAGATACGCAGTATTTT. It yields the protein CASSPALAGTSTDTQYF.

The chain carries TRBV7-2 and TRBJ2-5, with unresolved D. CDR1 and CDR2 from the germline V gene are SGHTA and FQGNSA. The CDR3 extends over 11 amino acids. V shed 5 bases and J shed 6 bases, with 7 bases lying between them. The CDR3, as DNA: TGTGCCAGCAGCCAAGATCAGACCCAGTACTTC. It translates to CASSQDQTQYF.

This clonotype was seen repeatedly, ten times or more. The chain has TRBV28 and TRBJ2-3; D gene ambiguous. The CDR3 contains 15 residues. V lost 1 base and J 4 bases, leaving 12 bases between the germline ends. CDR1 is MDHEN, CDR2 SYDVKM, per germline. The CDR3 coding sequence is TGTGCCAGCAGTTTATCCTCAAGGCCGGCAGATACGCAGTATTTT. Protein product: CASSLSSRPADTQYF.